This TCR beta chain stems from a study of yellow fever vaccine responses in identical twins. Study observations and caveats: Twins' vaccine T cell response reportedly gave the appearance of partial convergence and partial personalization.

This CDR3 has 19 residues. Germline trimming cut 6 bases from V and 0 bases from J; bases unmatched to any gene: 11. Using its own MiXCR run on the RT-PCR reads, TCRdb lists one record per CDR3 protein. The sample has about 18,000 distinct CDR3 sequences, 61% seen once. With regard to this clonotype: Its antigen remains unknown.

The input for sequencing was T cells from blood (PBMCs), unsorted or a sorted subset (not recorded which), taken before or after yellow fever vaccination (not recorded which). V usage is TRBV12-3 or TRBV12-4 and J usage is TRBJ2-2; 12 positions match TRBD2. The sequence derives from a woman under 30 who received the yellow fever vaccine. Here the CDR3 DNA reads TGTGCCAGCAGCCCGACTAGCGGGGGTGCTACCGCGAACACCGGGGAGCTGTTTTTT. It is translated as CASSPTSGGATANTGELFF.